The 30 T cell receptor beta chains given below trace back to one sample, sequenced in a study of cytomegalovirus exposure and HLA in healthy donors. 60 Vbeta and 13 Jbeta primers were used in PCR. Sequenced by immunoSEQ multiplex PCR; TCRdb stores in-frame clones only, minus some. The sample lists roughly 90,000 clones; 84% were seen once. The sequencing input was PBMCs. The receptor source for this set is a man aged 18 to 29 in good health and CMV-seronegative.

The chain carries TRBV18 and TRBJ1-5; D uncertain. Germline V lookup: CDR1 KGHSH, CDR2 LQKENI. CDR3 size: 15 residues. Trimming removed 2 bases at V and 4 bases at J, with 12 bases between. Written as DNA, the CDR3 is TGTGCCAGCTCACCAGGTCAGGCCTCGAATCAGCCCCAGCATTTT. Encoded protein: CASSPGQASNQPQHF.

This clone occurred once. The V gene is TRBV7-9, the J gene TRBJ1-1; 8 bases map to TRBD1. The germline V gene encodes CDR1 SEHNR and CDR2 FQNEAQ (reference sequence). The CDR3 has 14 amino acids. J gave up 5 bases and V 5 bases, and 7 bases lay outside the gene matches. The CDR3 reads CASSPGQGRTEAFF. In DNA form, the CDR3 reads TGTGCCAGCAGCCCCGGACAGGGCCGAACTGAAGCTTTCTTT.

The rearrangement uses TRBV5-6 and TRBJ1-4; possible D gene TRBD1, 6 bases. V was clipped by 3 bases and J by 7 bases, with 16 bases between them. CDR3 length: 15 residues. The V gene's germline CDR1 is SGHDT and CDR2 YYEEEE. Here the CDR3 DNA reads TGTGCCAGCAGCTCCTGGGGGCCCGGCCCTGAAAAACTGTTTTTT. This encodes CASSSWGPGPEKLFF.

The chain combines TRBV5-1 with TRBJ2-3; the match to TRBD2 covers 16 bases. Germline CDR1 reads SGHRS; CDR2 reads YFSETQ. The CDR3 has 17 amino acids. Trimming removed 3 bases from V and 7 bases from J; junction bases left unmatched: 8. CDR3 in DNA: TGCGCCAGCAGCTCGGGACTAGCGGGAGGGAAGGAGAATACGCAGTATTTT. Its protein product is CASSSGLAGGKENTQYF.

The V gene is TRBV29-1, the J gene TRBJ2-3; D may be TRBD2 (5 bases). Per the germline V gene, CDR1 is SQVTM and CDR2 is ANQGSEA. Trimming cost V 5 bases and J 2 bases, with 17 bases left between them. This CDR3 has 15 amino acids. The CDR3 DNA follows: TGCAGCGTTAAAGGAACGGAGGCGAACACAGATACGCAGTATTTT. Translation: CSVKGTEANTDTQYF.

CDR3 nucleotide sequence: TGTGCCAGCACCCCTAGAGGGATGCCTTCACCCCTCCACTTT. This sequence encodes CASTPRGMPSPLHF. The chain couples TRBV28 to TRBJ1-6; D is ambiguous. Germline V gene sequence: CDR1 MDHEN, CDR2 SYDVKM. The CDR3 has 14 amino acids. Between the trimmed V and J ends, which lost 7 bases and 9 bases, there was a span of 16 bases.

J is TRBJ2-7 and V is TRBV11-2, with a possible D match to TRBD2 (6 bases). V was shortened by 4 bases and J by 3 bases, with 13 bases between the two germline ends. The CDR3 contains 14 residues. Per the germline V gene, CDR1 is SGHAT and CDR2 is FQNNGV. CDR3 in DNA: TGTGCCAGCAGCTGGCGGGGAGGAGGCTACGAGCAGTACTTC. Translation gives CASSWRGGGYEQYF. Combining the CDR3 with reference TRBV11-2 and TRBJ2-7 gives the whole variable domain EAGVAQSPRYKIIEKRQSVAFWCNPISGHATLYWYQQILGQGPKLLIQFQNNGVVDDSQLPKDRFSAERLKGVDSTLKIQPAKLEDSAVYLCASSWRGGGYEQYFGPGTRLTVT.

This clone was observed once. V gene TRBV18 combines with J gene TRBJ1-3; D gene unclear. This CDR3 is built from 12 residues. The V end lost 3 bases, the J end lost 8 bases, and 8 bases lay between the germline ends. Germline-derived CDR1 and CDR2 are KGHSH and LQKENI. The CDR3 loop reads CASSPSPHTIYF. CDR3 in DNA: TGTGCCAGCTCACCTTCTCCTCACACCATATATTTT.

This rearrangement joins TRBV10-2 to TRBJ2-2, with TRBD1 identical over 12 bases. This CDR3 is built from 17 residues. Germline V gene sequence: CDR1 WSHSY, CDR2 SAAADI. Trimming took 8 bases from V and 2 from J; bases not matched to a gene: 9. CDR3 region: CASGARGQGANTGELFF. The CDR3 nucleotides are TGCGCCAGCGGAGCCAGGGGACAGGGGGCCAACACCGGGGAGCTGTTTTTT.

The chain's CDR3 is CASSLASSGGTGNEQFF. The CDR3 DNA reads TGTGCCAGCAGCTTAGCTTCTTCTGGCGGGACCGGGAATGAGCAGTTCTTC. The chain recombines TRBV7-6 with TRBJ2-1, with a possible D match to TRBD2 (6 bases). Trimming removed 0 bases at V and 7 bases at J, with 19 bases between. The CDR3 length is 17 residues. Germline V gene lookup returns CDR1 SGHVS and CDR2 FNYEAQ.

V usage is TRBV7-9 and J usage is TRBJ2-7, with 8 bases that match TRBD2. V was clipped by 0 bases and J by 5 bases; unmatched bases: 9. The CDR3 extends over 16 amino acids. Germline CDR1 SEHNR, CDR2 FQNEAQ (reference sequence). The CDR3: CASSLAGRLARDEQYF. The CDR3, as DNA: TGTGCCAGCAGCTTAGCGGGCCGACTAGCGCGGGACGAGCAGTACTTC.

This clone was picked up one time. The CDR3 DNA follows: TGCAGCGCCGGGACAAGGAATGAAAAACTGTTTTTT. Translated: CSAGTRNEKLFF. The chain couples TRBV29-1 to TRBJ1-4; maybe TRBD1 (6 bases). The CDR3 is made up of 12 amino acids. Trimming pared 7 bases from V and 5 bases from J, leaving 11 bases between. The germline V gene encodes CDR1 SQVTM and CDR2 ANQGSEA.

The J gene is TRBJ2-5, the V gene TRBV10-2; the D is unclear. The CDR3 is 13 amino acids. V lost 4 bases, J lost 1 base, and 7 bases lay in between. From germline, CDR1 is WSHSY and CDR2 SAAADI. The CDR3 region is CASSATGQETQYF. Written as DNA, the CDR3 is TGCGCCAGCAGTGCGACGGGCCAAGAGACCCAGTACTTC.

V is TRBV27 and J is TRBJ2-1; tentative D call: TRBD1 (5 bases). The CDR3 runs to 14 residues. V was pared by 3 bases and J by 8 bases, with 14 bases between. Germline CDR1 reads MNHEY; CDR2 reads SMNVEV (reference sequence). CDR3 bases: TGTGCCAGCAGTTTTCAGACAGTTTTAGATGAGCAGTTCTTC. Translated, it gives CASSFQTVLDEQFF.

The gene calls are TRBV25-1 and TRBJ2-1; TRBD1 aligns across 8 bases. The V gene end was trimmed by 7 bases and the J gene end by 9 bases; junction bases not matched to a gene: 11. CDR3 length: 14 amino acids. Germline V gives CDR1 MGHDK, CDR2 SYGVNS. Here the CDR3 DNA reads TGTGCCAGCACTCTCCGGACAGGGCCCGGTGAGCAGTTCTTC. Its translation is CASTLRTGPGEQFF.

The chain couples TRBV5-6 to TRBJ1-4; D not certain. Looked up from germline, CDR1 is SGHDT and CDR2 is YYEEEE. This CDR3 is 16 amino acids long. Trimming shortened V by 4 bases and J by 5 bases, and 18 bases separated the two germline ends. The CDR3 DNA reads as TGTGCCAGCAGCCCCCTCACCGGGAACCACAATGAAAAACTGTTTTTT. Translation gives CASSPLTGNHNEKLFF.

The V gene is TRBV5-4, the J gene TRBJ2-7, with 9 positions matching TRBD2. CDR1 SGHNT and CDR2 YYREEE come from the germline V gene (reference sequence). CDR3 length: 17 amino acids. The V segment lost 3 bases and the J segment 6 bases; nucleotides outside the gene matches: 16. The CDR3 coding sequence is TGTGCCAGCAGCTCCGTGTCGGCGGGAGGGCCCTTAGCCGAGCAGTACTTC. Translated: CASSSVSAGGPLAEQYF.

V and J are TRBV10-3 and TRBJ2-7, with 8 bases fitting TRBD1. V lost 3 bases to trimming and J lost 7 bases; unmatched junction nucleotides: 8. Germline V CDR1 and CDR2: ENHRY, SYGVKD. The CDR3 covers 14 residues. As DNA, the CDR3 is TGTGCCATCAGTGACAGGACAGGGCGTCAGGAGCAGTACTTC. Its translation is CAISDRTGRQEQYF.

The chain joins TRBV6-1 to TRBJ1-2, with TRBD1 identical over 8 bases. Germline CDR1 is MNHNS and CDR2 is SASEGT. The CDR3 length is 15 residues. J was trimmed by 0 bases and V by 6 bases; bases with no gene match: 6. CDR3 in DNA: TGTGCCAGCAGGGCTGGGACAGGATCTAACTATGGCTACACCTTC. This gives the protein CASRAGTGSNYGYTF.

The V call is TRBV6-6, the J call TRBJ1-5; D remains ambiguous. Germline lookup yields CDR1 MNHNY and CDR2 SVGAGI (reference sequence). The CDR3 runs to 15 residues. Trimming pared 7 bases from V and 2 bases from J, leaving 15 bases between. Here the CDR3 DNA reads TGTGCCAGCACTCCATGGGCCGATGGCAATCAGCCCCAGCATTTT. Protein product: CASTPWADGNQPQHF.

CDR3 in DNA: TGTGCAAGTCGCTTAGTATCCCAGGGGGCCCGTGGCACTGAAGCTTTCTTT. Translating it yields CASRLVSQGARGTEAFF. The genes are TRBV12-2 and TRBJ1-1; TRBD1 was called by the table and not checked on the DNA. TRBV12-2 is a known pseudogene. The CDR3 is made up of 17 amino acids.

This chain links TRBV28 with TRBJ1-2; D possibly corresponds to TRBD1 (6 bases). The CDR3 runs 16 residues. V gave up 6 bases and J gave up 4 bases, with 21 bases separating them. Germline-derived CDR1 and CDR2 are MDHEN and SYDVKM. In DNA, the CDR3 is TGTGCCAGCAGGGGGGCCGACCACTTAGGGGCCTATGGCTACACCTTC. Translated, it gives CASRGADHLGAYGYTF.

The chain carries TRBV19 and TRBJ1-5; TRBD1 matches 7 bases. The CDR3 has 13 residues. The ends lost 4 bases at V and 6 bases at J; junction bases unmatched: 3. The germline CDR1 and CDR2 sequences are LNHDA and SQIVND (reference sequence). The CDR3, as DNA: TGTGCCAGTAGTAGACAGGGAGGTCAGCCCCAGCATTTT. Protein: CASSRQGGQPQHF.

The chain combines TRBV15 with TRBJ2-1; 7 nucleotides agree with TRBD2. Germline V gene data show CDR1 as LNHNV and CDR2 as YYDKDF (reference sequence). CDR3 length equals 15 residues. After removal of 0 bases from V and 2 bases from J, the junction contained 1 base not matched to a gene. The CDR3 is CATSRELAAYNEQFF. The CDR3 DNA is TGTGCCACCAGCAGAGAGCTAGCGGCCTACAATGAGCAGTTCTTC. The variable domain in full, with the rest retrieved from reference TRBV15 and TRBJ2-1, is DAMVIQNPRYQVTQFGKPVTLSCSQTLNHNVMYWYQQKSSQAPKLLFHYYDKDFNNEADTPDNFQSRRPNTSFCFLDIRSPGLGDTAMYLCATSRELAAYNEQFFGPGTRLTVL.

This clone was seen only a few times. CDR3 sequence: CASSERAEGGDTQYF. The CDR3 DNA sequence: TGTGCCAGCAGTGAAAGGGCGGAAGGGGGAGATACGCAGTATTTT. The genes are TRBV6-1 and TRBJ2-3; a possible D gene is TRBD1 (6 bases). Germline lookup yields CDR1 MNHNS and CDR2 SASEGT. This CDR3 contains 15 residues. Trimming took 2 bases from V and 5 from J, leaving 14 bases between them.

The chain carries TRBV4-3 and TRBJ2-7, with 10 bases that match TRBD2. This CDR3 comprises 17 residues. V shed 2 bases and J 2 bases; nucleotides not matched to a gene: 9. Germline values: CDR1 LGHNA, CDR2 YSLEER. The CDR3 is CASSQKPLAGGPYEQYF. The DNA for the CDR3 is TGCGCCAGCAGCCAAAAACCATTAGCGGGAGGCCCCTACGAGCAGTACTTC.

V is TRBV2 and J is TRBJ2-3, with 8 bases identical to TRBD2. After removal of 8 bases from V and 0 bases from J, the junction contained 10 bases not matched to a gene. Per the germline V gene, CDR1 is SNHLY and CDR2 is FYNNEI. The CDR3 runs 16 residues. CDR3 sequence: CASHLGAGGSTDTQYF. The CDR3 DNA sequence: TGTGCCAGCCACCTGGGGGCGGGAGGTAGCACAGATACGCAGTATTTT.

On this clone: At one end, the junction sequence differs from germline, possibly due to a read error. J is TRBJ1-1 and V is TRBV7-7; tentatively, D is TRBD1 (5 bases). The CDR3 runs to 13 residues. CDR1 and CDR2 (germline): SSHAT, FNYEAQ (reference sequence). CDR3 amino acids: CASSLDRNTEAFF. The CDR3 nucleotides are TGTGCTAGCAGCTTAGACAGGAACACTGAAGCTTTCTTT.

At least ten counts were recorded for this clone. This chain uses TRBV4-2 with TRBJ2-5; 7 bases line up with TRBD2. The length of the CDR3 is 15 residues. The trim removed 3 bases at V and 5 bases at J, leaving 9 bases unmatched. Per germline, CDR1 LGHNA and CDR2 YNFKEQ. The CDR3 region has the DNA TGTGCCAGCAGCCAGGGTCTGGGGGGAGGGGAGACCCAGTACTTC. Amino acid sequence: CASSQGLGGGETQYF.

The chain joins TRBV5-4 to TRBJ1-2; a weak D match, TRBD1 (6 bases). The CDR3 has 13 residues. Germline V lookup: CDR1 SGHNT, CDR2 YYREEE (reference sequence). The ends were cut back, 3 bases at V and 7 bases at J, with 13 bases in the middle. The CDR3 is CASSSLIRGGYTF. CDR3 DNA sequence: TGTGCCAGCAGCTCCCTAATCAGGGGTGGCTACACCTTC.